This T cell receptor (beta chain) originates from a study of T and B cells in COVID-19 patients. Study overall: Peripheral blood came from COVID-19 patients with active infection or after recovery.

TRB rearrangements were amplified by multiplex PCR with BIOMED2 TRB-A/B primers. One entry per CDR3 protein, called by TCRdb with MiXCR from the multiplex PCR reads. The table shows approximately 11,000 distinct CDR3 sequences, with 30% occurring only once. Study findings and constraints: Sorted SARS-CoV-2-responsive or tetramer+ T cells and CD4+, regulatory and CD8+ subsets were not yet sequenced.

TRB was amplified from about 250-500 ng of blood genomic DNA. About this clonotype: Its target is not known.

The sequencing input was blood. The TCR originated in a human donor with active COVID-19.

As DNA, the CDR3 is TGCGCCAGCAGCCACGCAGGGACAGGGTCCTACGAGCAGTACTTC. Its translation: CASSHAGTGSYEQYF. This chain uses TRBV4-3 with TRBJ2-7, with TRBD1 matching 9 bases. This CDR3 region has 15 residues. Germline V gives CDR1 LGHNA, CDR2 YSLEER. With 3 bases clipped from V and 1 base from J, the junction kept 4 bases outside the gene matches.